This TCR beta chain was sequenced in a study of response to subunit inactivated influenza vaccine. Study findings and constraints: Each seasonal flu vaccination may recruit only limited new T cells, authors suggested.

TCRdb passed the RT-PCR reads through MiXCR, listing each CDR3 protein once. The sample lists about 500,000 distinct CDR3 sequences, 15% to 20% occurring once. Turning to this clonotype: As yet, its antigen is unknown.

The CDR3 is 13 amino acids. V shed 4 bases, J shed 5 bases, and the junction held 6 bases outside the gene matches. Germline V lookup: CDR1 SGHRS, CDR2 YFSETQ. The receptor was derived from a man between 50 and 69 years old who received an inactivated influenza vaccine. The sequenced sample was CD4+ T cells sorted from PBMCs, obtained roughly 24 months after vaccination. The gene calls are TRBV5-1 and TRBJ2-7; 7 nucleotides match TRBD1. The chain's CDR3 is CASSVGQADEQYF. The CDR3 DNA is TGCGCCAGCAGCGTCGGACAGGCGGACGAGCAGTACTTC.